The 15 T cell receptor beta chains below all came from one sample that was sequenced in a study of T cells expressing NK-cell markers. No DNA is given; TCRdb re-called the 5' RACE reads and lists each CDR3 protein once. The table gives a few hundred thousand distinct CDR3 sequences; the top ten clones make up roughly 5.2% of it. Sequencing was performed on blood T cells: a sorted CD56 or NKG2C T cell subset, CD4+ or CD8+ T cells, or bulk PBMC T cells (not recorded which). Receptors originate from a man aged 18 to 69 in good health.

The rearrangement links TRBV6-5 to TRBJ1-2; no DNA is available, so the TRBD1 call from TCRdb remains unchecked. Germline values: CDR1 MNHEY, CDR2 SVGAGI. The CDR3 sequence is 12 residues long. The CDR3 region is CASSYSAGGYTF.

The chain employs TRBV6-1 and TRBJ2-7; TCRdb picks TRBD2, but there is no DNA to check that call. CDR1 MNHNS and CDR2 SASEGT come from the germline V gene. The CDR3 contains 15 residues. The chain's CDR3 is CASMGSSGGSYEQYF.

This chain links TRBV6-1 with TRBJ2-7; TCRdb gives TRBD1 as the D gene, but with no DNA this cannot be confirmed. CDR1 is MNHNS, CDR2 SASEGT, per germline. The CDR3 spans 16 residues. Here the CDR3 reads CASSAWGTGNPYEQYF.

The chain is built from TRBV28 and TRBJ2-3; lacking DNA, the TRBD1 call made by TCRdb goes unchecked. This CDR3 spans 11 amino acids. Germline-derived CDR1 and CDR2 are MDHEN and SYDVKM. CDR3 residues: CASRRLGGQYF.

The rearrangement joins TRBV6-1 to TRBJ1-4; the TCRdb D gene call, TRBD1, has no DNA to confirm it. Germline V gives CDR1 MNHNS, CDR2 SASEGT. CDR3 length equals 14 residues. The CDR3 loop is CASRSETGIEKLFF.

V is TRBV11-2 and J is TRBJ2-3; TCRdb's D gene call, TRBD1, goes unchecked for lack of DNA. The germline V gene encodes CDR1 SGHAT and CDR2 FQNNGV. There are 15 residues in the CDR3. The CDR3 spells CASSSTTGQADTQYF.

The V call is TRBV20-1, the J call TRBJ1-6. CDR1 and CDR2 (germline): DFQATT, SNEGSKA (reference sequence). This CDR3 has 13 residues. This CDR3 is CSASKGLNSPLHF.

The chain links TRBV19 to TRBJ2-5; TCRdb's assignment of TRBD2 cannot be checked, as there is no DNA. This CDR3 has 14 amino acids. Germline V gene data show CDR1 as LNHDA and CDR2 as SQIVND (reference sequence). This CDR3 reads CASSTRLAIETQYF.

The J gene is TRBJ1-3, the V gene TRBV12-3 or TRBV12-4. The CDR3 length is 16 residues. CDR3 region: CASSEKDRVSGNTIYF.

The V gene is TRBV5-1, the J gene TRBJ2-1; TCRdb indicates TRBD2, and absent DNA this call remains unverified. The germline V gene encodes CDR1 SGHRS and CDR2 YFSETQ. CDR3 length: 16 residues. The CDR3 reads CASSPSIGPGYNEQFF.

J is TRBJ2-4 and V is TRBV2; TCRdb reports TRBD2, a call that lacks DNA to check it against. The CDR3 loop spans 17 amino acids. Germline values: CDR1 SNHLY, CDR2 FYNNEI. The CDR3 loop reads CASSEASGAPAKNIQYF.

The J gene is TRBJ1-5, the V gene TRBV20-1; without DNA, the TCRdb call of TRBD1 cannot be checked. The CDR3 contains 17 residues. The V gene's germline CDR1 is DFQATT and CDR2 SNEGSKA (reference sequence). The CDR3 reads CSARKGLGAGSNQPQHF.

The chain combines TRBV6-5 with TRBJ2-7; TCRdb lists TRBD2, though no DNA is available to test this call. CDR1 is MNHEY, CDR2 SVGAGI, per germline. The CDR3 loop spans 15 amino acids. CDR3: CASSYYGLTSYEQYF.

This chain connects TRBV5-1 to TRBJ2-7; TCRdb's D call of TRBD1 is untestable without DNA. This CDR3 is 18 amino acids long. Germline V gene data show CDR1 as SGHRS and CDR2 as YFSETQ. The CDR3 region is CASSLAEAGRPPYYEQYF. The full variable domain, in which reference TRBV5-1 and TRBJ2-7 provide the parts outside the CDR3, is KAGVTQTPRYLIKTRGQQVTLSCSPISGHRSVSWYQQTPGQGLQFLFEYFSETQRNKGNFPGRFSGRQFSNSRSEMNVSTLELGDSALYLCASSLAEAGRPPYYEQYFGPGTRLTVT.

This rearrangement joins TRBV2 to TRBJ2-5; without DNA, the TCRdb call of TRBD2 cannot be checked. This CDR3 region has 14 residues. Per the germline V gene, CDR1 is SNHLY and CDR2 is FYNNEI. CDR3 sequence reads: CASSAGTSTKTQYF.